The 8 T cell receptor beta chains presented below share a single source sample, sequenced in a study of cytomegalovirus exposure and HLA in healthy donors. It was with 60 Vbeta and 13 Jbeta primers that the PCR ran. The protocol was immunoSEQ multiplex PCR, while the TCRdb copy is restricted to in-frame clones and leaves out a portion. The sample lists around 97,000 clones, more than 75% seen once, with 10% in the top ten. Material: PBMCs. Every receptor here comes from a young woman in good health and CMV-seropositive.

The rearrangement links TRBV7-7 to TRBJ2-1; TRBD2 aligns across 8 bases. Germline V gene data show CDR1 as SSHAT and CDR2 as FNYEAQ (reference sequence). This CDR3 region has 14 residues. The J segment lost 5 bases and the V segment lost 11 bases, leaving 11 bases of the junction unmatched. CDR3 DNA: TGTGCCGGGACGTTAGCGGGGCCTAACAATGAGCAGTTCTTC. It yields the protein CAGTLAGPNNEQFF.

This clone has only a few counts. Compared with germline, one end of the junction differs, possibly owing to a read error. This sequence joins TRBV27 and TRBJ2-5; possibly TRBD2 for D (6 bases). The CDR3 loop spans 14 amino acids. The germline V gene encodes CDR1 MNHEY and CDR2 SMNVEV (reference sequence). For the CDR3, the DNA is TGTGCCAGCCGTTTTAGGAGGGATCAAGAGACCCAGTACTTC. Protein product: CASRFRRDQETQYF.

The V call is TRBV4-1, the J call TRBJ2-5; the match to TRBD2 covers 14 bases. This CDR3 spans 17 amino acids. Germline CDR1 is MGHRA and CDR2 is YSYEKL. J gave up 5 bases and V 1 base, and 6 bases lay outside the gene matches. In DNA form, the CDR3 reads TGCGCCAGCAGCCAAGGACTAGCGGGGGGGCCGGGGGAGACCCAGTACTTC. This encodes CASSQGLAGGPGETQYF.

The chain recombines TRBV2 with TRBJ1-5, with 7 positions matching TRBD1. The CDR3 has 15 residues. J gave up 0 bases and V 7 bases, and 6 bases lay outside the gene matches. Germline assignment: CDR1 SNHLY and CDR2 FYNNEI. CDR3 sequence reads: CASKGTAHSNQPQHF. The CDR3 nucleotides read TGTGCCAGCAAGGGGACAGCACATAGCAATCAGCCCCAGCATTTT.

The gene calls are TRBV10-2 and TRBJ2-7; D is uncertain. V lost 5 bases, J lost 0 bases, and 8 bases lay in between. The germline gives CDR1 WSHSY, CDR2 SAAADI. The CDR3 runs to 13 residues. The CDR3 spells CASSTALSYEQYF. The CDR3 DNA reads TGCGCCAGCAGTACTGCCCTCTCCTACGAGCAGTACTTC.

This chain uses TRBV7-3 with TRBJ2-7, with TRBD2 identical over 10 bases. CDR3 size: 18 residues. The V and J ends lost 0 bases and 2 bases, in that order; junction bases with no gene match: 10. Germline CDR1 and CDR2: SGHTA and FQGTGA. CDR3: CASSLTGLAGAPTYEQYF. The CDR3 nucleotides read TGTGCCAGCAGCTTAACGGGGCTAGCGGGAGCCCCCACCTACGAGCAGTACTTC.

The rearrangement uses TRBV5-1 and TRBJ1-1; D not certain. The germline gives CDR1 SGHRS, CDR2 YFSETQ. The CDR3 is 13 amino acids. V was trimmed by 2 bases and J by 5 bases, leaving 10 bases between them. In nucleotides, the CDR3 is TGCGCCAGCAGCTTAAGGAGGTCAACTGAAGCTTTCTTT. It encodes CASSLRRSTEAFF.

The chain combines TRBV13 with TRBJ2-7; 7 nucleotides align to TRBD2. The J segment lost 1 base and the V segment lost 6 bases, leaving 6 bases of the junction unmatched. CDR1 PRHDT and CDR2 FYEKMQ come from the germline V gene (reference sequence). The CDR3 extends over 14 amino acids. CDR3 in DNA: TGTGCCAGCAGGATGGCGGGGGTGTCCTACGAGCAGTACTTC. Its translation: CASRMAGVSYEQYF.